This TCR beta chain emerged from a study of blood T cells in healthy people across ages. A word on this clonotype: Its antigen remains unknown.

Points from the study as a whole: Not knowing donor CMV status may have confounded expanded clonotype changes.

The second PCR ran about 6 to 11 cycles with a sample-barcoded 5' primer and J-beta primers. MiXCR, run by TCRdb on the 5' RACE reads, gives a single entry per CDR3 protein. This table holds about 640,000 distinct CDR3 sequences, approximately 50% found once. The sequencing input was blood. This sequence originates from a man in his sixties in good health.

CDR3 sequence: CSVLSGGLSEQYF. DNA of the CDR3: TGCAGCGTGCTTAGCGGGGGGCTTAGCGAGCAGTACTTC. The chain carries TRBV29-1 and TRBJ2-4, with 10 bases identical to TRBD2. The assigned J gene may be wrong: the sequence end matches TRBJ2-7 better. The CDR3 sequence is 13 residues long. Germline CDR1 is SQVTM and CDR2 is ANQGSEA.